This T cell receptor (beta chain) was retrieved from a study of cytomegalovirus exposure and HLA in healthy donors. As for the study in general: The 90 to 150 validation repertoires matched the roughly 700 first-cohort repertoires in platform, a later analysis reported.

TCRdb's table, derived via immunoSEQ multiplex PCR, lists solely in-frame clones and lacks some. Of some 86,000 clones listed, 93% are singletons. This TCR was sampled from a woman aged 25 to 39 in good health and CMV-seronegative. Input material: PBMCs.

This chain's CDR3 is CASSEQGYEQYF. The CDR3 DNA follows: TGTGCCAGCAGTGAACAGGGCTACGAGCAGTACTTC. The chain joins TRBV2 to TRBJ2-7, with a tentative D call TRBD1 (5 bases). CDR3 size: 12 residues. Trimming took off 2 bases at V and 3 bases at J, with 5 bases between the two ends. Germline assignment: CDR1 SNHLY and CDR2 FYNNEI. Based on the CDR3 plus reference TRBV2 and TRBJ2-7, the full variable domain is EPEVTQTPSHQVTQMGQEVILRCVPISNHLYFYWYRQILGQKVEFLVSFYNNEISEKSEIFDDQFSVERPDGSNFTLKIRSTKLEDSAMYFCASSEQGYEQYFGPGTRLTVT.